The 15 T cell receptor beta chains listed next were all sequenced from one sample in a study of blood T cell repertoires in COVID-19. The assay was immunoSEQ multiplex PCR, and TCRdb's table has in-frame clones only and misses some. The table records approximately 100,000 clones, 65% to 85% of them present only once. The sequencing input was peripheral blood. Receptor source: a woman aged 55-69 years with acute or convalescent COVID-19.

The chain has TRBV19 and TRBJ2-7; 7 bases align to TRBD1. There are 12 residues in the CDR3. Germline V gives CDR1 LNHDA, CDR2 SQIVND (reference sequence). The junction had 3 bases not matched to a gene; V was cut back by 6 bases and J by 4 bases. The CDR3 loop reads CASRGDSYEQYF. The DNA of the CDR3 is TGTGCCAGTAGAGGGGACAGTTACGAGCAGTACTTC.

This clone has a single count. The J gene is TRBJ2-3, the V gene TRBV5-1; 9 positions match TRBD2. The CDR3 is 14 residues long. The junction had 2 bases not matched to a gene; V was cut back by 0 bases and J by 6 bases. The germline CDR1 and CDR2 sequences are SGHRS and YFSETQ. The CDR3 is CASSLGSGGDTQYF. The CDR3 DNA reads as TGCGCCAGCAGCTTGGGTAGCGGGGGTGATACGCAGTATTTT.

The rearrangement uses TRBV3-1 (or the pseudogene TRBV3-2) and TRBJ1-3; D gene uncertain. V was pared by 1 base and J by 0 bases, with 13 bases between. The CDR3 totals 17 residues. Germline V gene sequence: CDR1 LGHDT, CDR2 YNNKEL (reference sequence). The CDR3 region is CASSQGLGSPSGNTIYF. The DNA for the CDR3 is TGTGCCAGCAGCCAAGGGCTAGGGAGCCCCTCTGGAAACACCATATATTTT.

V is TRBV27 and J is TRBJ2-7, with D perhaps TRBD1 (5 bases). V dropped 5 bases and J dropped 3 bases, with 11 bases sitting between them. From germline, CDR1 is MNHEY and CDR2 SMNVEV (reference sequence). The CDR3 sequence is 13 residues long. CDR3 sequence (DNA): TGTGCCAGCAGTAAGCAGGGTTTCTACGAGCAGTACTTC. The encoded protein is CASSKQGFYEQYF.

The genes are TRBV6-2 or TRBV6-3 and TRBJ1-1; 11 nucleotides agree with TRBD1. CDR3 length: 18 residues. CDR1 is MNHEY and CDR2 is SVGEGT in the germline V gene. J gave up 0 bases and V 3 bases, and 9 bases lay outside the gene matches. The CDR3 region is CASSYSDRGLSMNTEAFF. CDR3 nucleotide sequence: TGTGCCAGCAGTTATTCGGACAGGGGGCTATCAATGAACACTGAAGCTTTCTTT.

The CDR3 here is CASSLQGERGYTF. The CDR3 nucleotides are TGTGCCAGCAGCCTCCAGGGGGAGCGTGGCTACACCTTC. This sequence joins TRBV6-5 and TRBJ1-2; 7 nucleotides line up with TRBD1. V lost 6 bases to trimming and J lost 7 bases; unmatched junction nucleotides: 8. The CDR3 runs 13 residues. CDR1 and CDR2 (germline): MNHEY, SVGAGI.

Here the CDR3 DNA reads TGTGCCAGCAGCCCCCAAGGGCTGGGAAGGACATCTGAAGCTTTCTTT. As protein: CASSPQGLGRTSEAFF. The chain combines TRBV9 with TRBJ1-1; perhaps TRBD1 as D (5 bases). Germline CDR1 and CDR2: SGDLS and YYNGEE. Deletions cut 4 bases from V and 6 bases from J, with 22 bases between. There are 16 residues in the CDR3.

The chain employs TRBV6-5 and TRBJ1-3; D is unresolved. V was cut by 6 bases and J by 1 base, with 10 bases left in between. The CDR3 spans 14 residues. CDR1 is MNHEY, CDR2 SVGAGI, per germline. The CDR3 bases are TGTGCCAGCAGCCCCCCGGGGTCTGGAAACACCATATATTTT. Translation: CASSPPGSGNTIYF.

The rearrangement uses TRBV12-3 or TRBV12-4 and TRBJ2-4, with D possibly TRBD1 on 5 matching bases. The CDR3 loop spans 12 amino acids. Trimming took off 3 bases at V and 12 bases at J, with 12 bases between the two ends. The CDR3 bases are TGTGCCAGCAGTTTTGGCAGGGTTACTCAGTACTTC. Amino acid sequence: CASSFGRVTQYF.

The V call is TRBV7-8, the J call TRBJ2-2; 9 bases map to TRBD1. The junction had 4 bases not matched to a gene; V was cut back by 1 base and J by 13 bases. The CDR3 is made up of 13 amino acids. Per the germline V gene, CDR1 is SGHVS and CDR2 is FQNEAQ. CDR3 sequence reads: CASSLGGTGLLFF. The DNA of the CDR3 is TGTGCCAGCAGCTTAGGTGGGACAGGGTTGCTGTTTTTT.

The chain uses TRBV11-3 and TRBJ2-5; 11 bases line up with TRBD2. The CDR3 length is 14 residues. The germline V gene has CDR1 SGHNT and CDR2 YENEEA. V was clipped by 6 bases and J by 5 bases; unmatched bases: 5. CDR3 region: CASRTSGALETQYF. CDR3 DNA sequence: TGTGCCAGCAGGACTAGCGGGGCCCTGGAGACCCAGTACTTC. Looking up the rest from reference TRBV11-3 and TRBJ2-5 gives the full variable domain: EAGVVQSPRYKIIEKKQPVAFWCNPISGHNTLYWYLQNLGQGPELLIRYENEEAVDDSQLPKDRFSAERLKGVDSTLKIQPAELGDSAVYLCASRTSGALETQYFGPGTRLLVL.

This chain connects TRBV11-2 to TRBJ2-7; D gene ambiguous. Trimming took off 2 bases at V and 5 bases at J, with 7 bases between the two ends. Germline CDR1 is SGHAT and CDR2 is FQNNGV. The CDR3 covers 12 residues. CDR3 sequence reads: CASSLSPNEQYF. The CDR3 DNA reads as TGTGCCAGCAGCTTAAGCCCGAACGAGCAGTACTTC.

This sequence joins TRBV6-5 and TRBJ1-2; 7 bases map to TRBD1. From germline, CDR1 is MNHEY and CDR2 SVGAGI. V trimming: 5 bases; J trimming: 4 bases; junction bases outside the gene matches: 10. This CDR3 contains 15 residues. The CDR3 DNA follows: TGTGCCAGCAGTCCTCGACAGGGACGGACCTATGGCTACACCTTC. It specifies CASSPRQGRTYGYTF.

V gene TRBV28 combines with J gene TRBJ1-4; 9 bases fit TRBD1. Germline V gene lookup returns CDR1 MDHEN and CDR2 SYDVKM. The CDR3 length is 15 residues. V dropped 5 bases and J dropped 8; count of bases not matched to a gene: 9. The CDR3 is CASSAQGQGWEKLFF. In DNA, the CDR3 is TGTGCCAGCAGTGCCCAGGGACAGGGCTGGGAAAAACTGTTTTTT.

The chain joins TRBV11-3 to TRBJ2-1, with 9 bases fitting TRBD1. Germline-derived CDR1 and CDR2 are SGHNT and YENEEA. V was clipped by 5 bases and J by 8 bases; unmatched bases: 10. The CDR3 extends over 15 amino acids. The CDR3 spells CASSLGTGTPYEQFF. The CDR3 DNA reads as TGTGCCAGCAGCCTTGGGACAGGGACCCCCTATGAGCAGTTCTTC.